Listed below are T cell receptor beta chains from one sample, sequenced in a study of regulatory T cells in long-lasting Graves disease. One entry per CDR3 protein, called by TCRdb with MiXCR from the multiplex PCR reads. The data contain some 490,000 distinct CDR3 sequences, around 12% of them singletons. In addition, the sample was reused for a study of T cells in Graves' hyperthyroidism and ophthalmopathy.

Sequencing used peripheral blood mononuclear cells (PBMCs), obtained at new diagnosis, from a patient treated with antithyroid drugs. These receptors all come from a woman aged 25 to 39 with Graves disease. Each CDR3 is given without its conserved first and last residue.

V	J	CDR3
TRBV2	TRBJ2-6	ASSEETSAISGANVLT
TRBV20-1	TRBJ1-1	SALPGQMNTEAF
TRBV6-5	TRBJ2-7	ASSYSSAYSYEQY
TRBV3-1	TRBJ1-2	ASSPTRRIPGGYT
TRBV5-8	TRBJ1-5	ASSLGQRSNQPQH
TRBV5-1	TRBJ2-2	ATTPRTGNTGELF
TRBV19	TRBJ2-2	ASRPTGNIGELF
TRBV6-1	TRBJ2-4	ASRAVVYIAKNIQY
TRBV19	TRBJ1-2	ASSIQGRNYGYT
TRBV18	TRBJ2-7	ASSEQGVGEQY
TRBV5-1	TRBJ2-1	ASSWGPFGDEQF
TRBV20-1	TRBJ2-3	SASQPPPSGRTDTQY
TRBV9	TRBJ2-3	ASSSGRLAWADTQY
TRBV2	TRBJ2-2	ATRYTSGSTGELF
TRBV10-2	TRBJ1-4	ASSATATNEKLF
TRBV6-2/TRBV6-3	TRBJ2-1	ASSLREGEQF
TRBV6-2/TRBV6-3	TRBJ2-7	ASSWRGLAAYEQY
TRBV10-3	TRBJ2-6	AIRADISGANVLT
TRBV5-1	TRBJ1-2	ASSSTGDSGYT
TRBV11-2	TRBJ2-1	ASSYQQGTLGNEQF
TRBV12-3/TRBV12-4	TRBJ2-1	ASSFGGRAYNEQF
TRBV7-3	TRBJ2-3	ASSLKAWSDTQY
TRBV5-6	TRBJ1-6	ASSSGPAGSPLH
TRBV6-2/TRBV6-3	TRBJ1-5	ASSYLGPNQPQH